These 22 T cell receptor beta chains were all obtained from the same sample, sequenced in a study of regulatory T cells in long-lasting Graves disease. Time point specified: newly diagnosed GD, antithyroid drugs for less than 3 months. Isolated PBMC RNA provided the starting material for the TCR library. Arm-PCR of CDR3 regions and iRepertoire HTBI primers were the basis on which TCR beta libraries were built. TCRdb passed the multiplex PCR reads through MiXCR, listing each CDR3 protein once. The repertoire holds 400,000 to 450,000 distinct CDR3 sequences, with about 15% as singletons. This sample also belongs to another study, concerning T cells in Graves' hyperthyroidism and ophthalmopathy.

This specimen was peripheral blood mononuclear cells (PBMCs), taken at new diagnosis, from a patient treated with antithyroid drugs. The receptors here all came from a woman in her 30s with Graves disease.

This clonotype was observed a few times. The chain employs TRBV14 and TRBJ2-5; 7 bases are a match to TRBD2. J gave up 5 bases and V 4 bases, and 16 bases lay outside the gene matches. The CDR3 consists of 17 residues. Germline V gives CDR1 SGHDN, CDR2 FVKESK. CDR3 nucleotide sequence: TGTGCCAGCAGCCCGGGAGAGTTCCCAGGCGGGAGTGAGACCCAGTACTTC. Translated: CASSPGEFPGGSETQYF.

This clonotype was recorded many times. The gene calls are TRBV5-1 and TRBJ2-1; no reliable D call. Per the germline V gene, CDR1 is SGHRS and CDR2 is YFSETQ. The CDR3 covers 14 residues. V was pared by 0 bases and J by 2 bases, with 6 bases between. Here the CDR3 DNA reads TGCGCCAGCAGCTTGGACGGCACCTACAATGAGCAGTTCTTC. Translating gives CASSLDGTYNEQFF.

This rearrangement joins TRBV7-2 to TRBJ2-1, with 10 bases that match TRBD2. The length of the CDR3 is 16 residues. Trimming removed 2 bases from V and 7 bases from J; junction bases left unmatched: 8. Germline CDR1 is SGHTA and CDR2 is FQGNSA. CDR3: CASSLLLSSGSNEQFF. CDR3 DNA sequence: TGTGCCAGCAGCTTACTTCTCTCTAGCGGGAGTAATGAGCAGTTCTTC.

This clonotype was picked up many times. CDR3: CASSFSTGVKETQYF. CDR3 nucleotides: TGTGCCAGCAGCTTCTCAACAGGGGTGAAAGAGACCCAGTACTTC. J is TRBJ2-5 and V is TRBV5-5; TRBD1 agrees at 7 bases. Germline V lookup: CDR1 SGHKS, CDR2 YYEKEE (reference sequence). After removal of 2 bases from V and 3 bases from J, the junction contained 7 bases not matched to a gene. This CDR3 comprises 15 residues.

The sample holds many counts of this clonotype. The chain couples TRBV24-1 to TRBJ2-1, with 12 bases aligning to TRBD2. With V trimmed by 8 bases and J by 3 bases, 4 bases remained unmatched. The CDR3 sequence is 15 residues long. Looked up from germline, CDR1 is KGHDR and CDR2 is SFDVKD. The DNA of the CDR3 is TGTGCCACCACTAGCGGGAGGGCCGGCTACAATGAGCAGTTCTTC. This encodes CATTSGRAGYNEQFF.

This clonotype was found many times. The chain links TRBV6-1 to TRBJ2-3; 8 nucleotides match TRBD2. Germline loops: CDR1 MNHNS, CDR2 SASEGT. V gave up 8 bases and J gave up 3 bases; unmatched junction bases: 13. The CDR3 spans 16 residues. The CDR3: CASGRTSPRGTDTQYF. CDR3 nucleotide sequence: TGTGCCAGCGGACGGACTAGCCCTCGGGGAACAGATACGCAGTATTTT.

The V and J genes are TRBV7-3 and TRBJ1-6, with no clear D. CDR1 is SGHTA and CDR2 is FQGTGA in the germline V gene. Trimming took off 4 bases at V and 7 bases at J, with 17 bases between the two ends. The CDR3 loop spans 16 amino acids. The CDR3 protein is CASSSDPKVWNSPLHF. The CDR3 DNA sequence: TGTGCCAGCAGCTCTGACCCTAAGGTTTGGAATTCACCCCTCCACTTT.

The rearrangement links TRBV13 to TRBJ2-1; possibly TRBD1 for D (5 bases). The V and J ends lost 11 bases and 9 bases respectively, with 14 bases between them. Germline V gene sequence: CDR1 PRHDT, CDR2 FYEKMQ (reference sequence). CDR3 size: 11 residues. The DNA of the CDR3 is TGTGCCTCTCAGGGTGCTGGTGAGCAGTTCTTC. It yields the protein CASQGAGEQFF.

This clonotype appeared many times. CDR3 nucleotide sequence: TGTGCCAGCAGCCTAACTAGCGGGCACCAAGAGACCCAGTACTTC. Translation: CASSLTSGHQETQYF. The chain links TRBV7-2 to TRBJ2-5, with 9 bases aligning to TRBD2. CDR1 is SGHTA, CDR2 FQGNSA, per germline. This CDR3 contains 15 residues. The V gene end was trimmed by 5 bases and the J gene end by 0 bases; junction bases not matched to a gene: 4.

This clonotype was counted a few times. The chain recombines TRBV5-1 with TRBJ1-1; 8 bases match TRBD1. J was trimmed by 3 bases and V by 3 bases; bases with no gene match: 4. CDR3 length: 14 residues. Per germline, CDR1 SGHRS and CDR2 YFSETQ. CDR3 DNA sequence: TGCGCCAGCAGCTCGCCGGGACAGGACACTGAAGCTTTCTTT. It specifies CASSSPGQDTEAFF.

As concerns this clonotype: Relative to the germline gene, one junction end is altered; a read error may explain this. The chain combines TRBV30 with TRBJ1-4; no clear D gene. The CDR3 contains 11 residues. The V gene's germline CDR1 is GTSNPN and CDR2 SVGIG (reference sequence). This CDR3 reads CTCDGNEKLFF. DNA for the CDR3: TGTACCTGTGACGGTAATGAAAAACTGTTTTTT.

V usage is TRBV20-1 and J usage is TRBJ1-4; D is ambiguous. The CDR3 contains 12 residues. The germline CDR1 and CDR2 sequences are DFQATT and SNEGSKA (reference sequence). Deletions cut 4 bases from V and 10 bases from J, with 13 bases between. CDR3 region: CSAMNNMGKLFF. In DNA, the CDR3 is TGCAGTGCTATGAACAACATGGGAAAACTGTTTTTT.

This chain connects TRBV25-1 to TRBJ2-7; no clear D. V lost 5 bases and J 1 base, leaving 9 bases between the germline ends. Germline V gene data show CDR1 as MGHDK and CDR2 as SYGVNS. The CDR3 contains 13 residues. Here the CDR3 reads CASSTLESYEQYF. Here the CDR3 DNA reads TGTGCCAGCAGTACACTGGAATCCTACGAGCAGTACTTC.

This clonotype has a handful of counts. The gene calls are TRBV4-1 and TRBJ2-5; 10 positions match TRBD2. Germline assignment: CDR1 MGHRA and CDR2 YSYEKL. CDR3 size: 17 residues. Trimming took 0 bases from V and 7 from J; bases not matched to a gene: 11. As DNA, the CDR3 is TGCGCCAGCAGCCAAGATTTCCCCACTAGCGGGATTGGGACCCAGTACTTC. Protein product: CASSQDFPTSGIGTQYF.

This clonotype was observed many times. The V and J genes are TRBV27 and TRBJ2-5, with TRBD1 identical over 7 bases. J was trimmed by 2 bases and V by 4 bases; bases with no gene match: 7. Germline CDR1 MNHEY, CDR2 SMNVEV (reference sequence). The CDR3 runs to 15 residues. The DNA of the CDR3 is TGTGCCAGCAGTTCCCTGGGGACAGCGCAAGAGACCCAGTACTTC. Translating it yields CASSSLGTAQETQYF.

This clonotype came up many times. CDR3 coding DNA: TGTGCCAGCAGTAAACGACATACTACTAGCACAGATACGCAGTATTTT. It specifies CASSKRHTTSTDTQYF. The chain recombines TRBV2 with TRBJ2-3; D unresolved. The germline V gene encodes CDR1 SNHLY and CDR2 FYNNEI. V lost 5 bases, J lost 0 bases, and 15 bases lay in between. This CDR3 has 16 residues.

This clonotype came up many times. The V gene is TRBV2, the J gene TRBJ1-1; maybe TRBD1 (5 bases). V lost 1 base, J lost 5 bases, and 8 bases lay in between. Germline V CDR1 and CDR2: SNHLY, FYNNEI. This CDR3 comprises 13 residues. This chain's CDR3 is CASSEERGTEAFF. In DNA, the CDR3 is TGTGCCAGCAGTGAAGAAAGGGGAACTGAAGCTTTCTTT.

V is TRBV5-8 and J is TRBJ2-1; 8 positions match TRBD2. The ends lost 4 bases at V and 4 bases at J; junction bases unmatched: 7. CDR3 size: 15 residues. The V gene's germline CDR1 is SGHTS and CDR2 YDEGEE. CDR3 bases: TGTGCCAGCAGCGAGCCCGGGACTAGTTACAATGAGCAGTTCTTC. This translates into CASSEPGTSYNEQFF.

This clonotype was picked up many times. The chain employs TRBV9 and TRBJ2-2; D is unclear. V was clipped by 6 bases and J by 3 bases, with 9 bases between them. Germline CDR1 is SGDLS and CDR2 is YYNGEE. The CDR3 extends over 13 amino acids. The CDR3: CASKLSHTGELFF. In nucleotides, the CDR3 is TGTGCCAGCAAGTTGTCCCACACCGGGGAGCTGTTTTTT.

The rearrangement uses TRBV5-1 and TRBJ2-3, with TRBD2 matching 9 bases. V lost 1 base to trimming and J lost 3 bases; unmatched junction nucleotides: 18. Per germline, CDR1 SGHRS and CDR2 YFSETQ. CDR3 size: 20 residues. The CDR3: CASSLSPRASGAGRTDTQYF. CDR3 DNA sequence: TGCGCCAGCAGCTTGTCACCCAGGGCTAGCGGGGCAGGGCGGACAGATACGCAGTATTTT. Variable domain in full (rest from reference TRBV5-1 and TRBJ2-3): KAGVTQTPRYLIKTRGQQVTLSCSPISGHRSVSWYQQTPGQGLQFLFEYFSETQRNKGNFPGRFSGRQFSNSRSEMNVSTLELGDSALYLCASSLSPRASGAGRTDTQYFGPGTRLTVL.

As concerns this clonotype: A much larger clone is a single base away; this may be a read error. This chain's CDR3 is CATSRDLSYEQFF. CDR3 DNA: TGTGCCACCAGCAGAGATCTTTCCTACGAGCAGTTCTTC. The chain is built from TRBV15 and TRBJ2-1, with D unclear. The V end was cut by 0 bases, the J end by 10 bases, with 10 bases between. Germline CDR1 is LNHNV and CDR2 is YYDKDF (reference sequence). This CDR3 region has 13 residues.

This clonotype was recorded at least ten times. This chain joins TRBV14 and TRBJ2-3; a weak D match, TRBD1 (5 bases). Germline V gene sequence: CDR1 SGHDN, CDR2 FVKESK. There are 14 residues in the CDR3. The germline V and J ends were trimmed by 4 bases and 2 bases, with 10 bases remaining between them. CDR3 residues: CASSLTATTDTQYF. CDR3 bases: TGTGCCAGCAGCCTGACAGCCACCACAGATACGCAGTATTTT.